The present T cell receptor (beta chain) was sequenced within a study of T cells in Graves' hyperthyroidism and ophthalmopathy. In the study overall: Sampling of peripheral blood happened at initial diagnosis, prior to any treatment.

This clonotype was observed a handful of times. Its specificity is not known. The germline CDR1 and CDR2 sequences are LNHNV and YYDKDF (reference sequence). Trimming took off 5 bases at V and 5 bases at J, with 13 bases between the two ends. The CDR3 spans 13 residues. Patients showing uncontrolled infection, other autoimmune disease, pregnancy or lactation were ineligible. The diagnostic basis comprised clinical symptoms, serum thyroxine and TRAb, thyroid ultrasound and orbital computed tomography. Findings and caveats of the study: Among clonotypes expanded in thyroid above 0.001, most were also found in blood.

The source material, RNA transcripts, was used to amplify TCR beta CDR3 regions. First-round RT-PCR of the TCR CDR3 relied on the HTBI primer set. TCRdb used MiXCR to reprocess the multiplex PCR reads, holding one entry per CDR3 protein. The table includes about 480,000 distinct CDR3 sequences, approximately 23% detected once. This TCR was sampled from a woman in her seventies with Graves' ophthalmopathy. The genes are TRBV15 and TRBJ2-7; D unclear. Sequenced material: blood. CDR3 bases: TGTGCCACCAGCCCACGGATGTCGGACGAGCAGTACTTC. Residues: CATSPRMSDEQYF.